This is a list of T cell receptor beta chains from one sample in a study of shared clonotypes between healthy human individuals. Clones were sequenced by immunoSEQ multiplex PCR, and TCRdb holds only the in-frame ones, with some missing. This table has roughly 220,000 clones, approximately 65% appearing once. The specimen sequenced was memory CD4+ T cells sorted from blood. The receptors were gathered from a man aged 25-45 years in good health. CDR3s include the opening cysteine and the closing phenylalanine or tryptophan. The D gene is left open where the match is weak. Clone size is stated in some rows and not others, as once, few, many or a class when expanded.

j_gene | abundance | v_gene | d_gene | CDR3aa | CDR3nt
TRBJ2-7 | - | TRBV5-1 | TRBD1 | CASSRGTAPEGIEYEQYF | TGCGCCAGCAGCAGGGGGACAGCCCCCGAAGGGATCGAATACGAGCAGTACTTC
TRBJ2-1 | - | TRBV25-1 | - | CASTDGYNEQFF | TGTGCCAGCACCGACGGTTACAATGAGCAGTTCTTC
TRBJ1-2 | - | TRBV27 | TRBD1 | CASSFYTGGVGYGYTF | TGTGCCAGCAGTTTTTACACAGGGGGAGTTGGCTATGGCTACACCTTC
TRBJ2-5 | - | TRBV19 | TRBD2 | CASSSGLARQETQYF | TGTGCCAGTAGTTCGGGACTAGCGAGGCAAGAGACCCAGTACTTC
TRBJ1-2 | - | TRBV28 | - | CASSGGGRGYTF | TGTGCCAGCAGTGGAGGGGGGCGCGGCTACACCTTC
TRBJ2-3 | once | TRBV7-3 | TRBD2 | CASWGLAGGDTQYF | TGTGCCAGCTGGGGACTAGCGGGAGGCGATACGCAGTATTTT
TRBJ2-7 | - | TRBV11-2 | TRBD1 | CASSQTGYNYEQYF | TGTGCCAGCAGCCAGACAGGGTACAACTACGAGCAGTACTTC
TRBJ2-3 | - | TRBV7-2 | TRBD2 | CASSLEQRGDTQYF | TGTGCCAGCAGCTTAGAGCAGCGGGGAGATACGCAGTATTTT
TRBJ2-7 | - | TRBV5-1 | TRBD2 | CASSLSTSGTYEQYF | TGCGCCAGCAGCCTGTCTACTAGCGGGACCTACGAGCAGTACTTC
TRBJ1-1 | few | TRBV9 | - | CASSARPYTEAFF | TGTGCCAGCAGCGCCCGGCCCTACACTGAAGCTTTCTTT
TRBJ2-7 | - | TRBV11-2 | - | CASSLAMFGEQYF | TGTGCCAGCAGCTTAGCGATGTTCGGCGAGCAGTACTTC
TRBJ2-3 | - | TRBV10-3 | TRBD2 | CAIRLGLAGGPEGDTQYF | TGTGCCATCCGGCTGGGGCTAGCGGGAGGCCCTGAGGGGGATACGCAGTATTTT
TRBJ2-7 | - | TRBV5-4 | TRBD1 | CASSRQGREQYF | TGTGCCAGCAGCAGACAGGGTCGCGAGCAGTACTTC